Sequencing of this T cell receptor (beta chain) was carried out in a study of T cell changes during pregnancy in multiple sclerosis. Repertoires were generated with immunoSEQ multiplex PCR, while TCRdb's copy carries only in-frame clones and drops some. The sample shows 70,000 to 75,000 clones, roughly 92% of them seen only once. Germline loops: CDR1 SGHNT, CDR2 YYREEE (reference sequence). V was cut by 4 bases and J by 4 bases, with 9 bases left in between. This CDR3 is 13 amino acids long. The chain couples TRBV5-4 to TRBJ2-1; D is undetermined. This clonotype was obtained from a female donor with multiple sclerosis, enrolled in a pregnancy study. The sample here was peripheral blood, taken in the second trimester of pregnancy. CDR3: CASSVQNYNEQFF. CDR3 sequence (DNA): TGTGCCAGCAGCGTACAGAATTACAATGAGCAGTTCTTC.